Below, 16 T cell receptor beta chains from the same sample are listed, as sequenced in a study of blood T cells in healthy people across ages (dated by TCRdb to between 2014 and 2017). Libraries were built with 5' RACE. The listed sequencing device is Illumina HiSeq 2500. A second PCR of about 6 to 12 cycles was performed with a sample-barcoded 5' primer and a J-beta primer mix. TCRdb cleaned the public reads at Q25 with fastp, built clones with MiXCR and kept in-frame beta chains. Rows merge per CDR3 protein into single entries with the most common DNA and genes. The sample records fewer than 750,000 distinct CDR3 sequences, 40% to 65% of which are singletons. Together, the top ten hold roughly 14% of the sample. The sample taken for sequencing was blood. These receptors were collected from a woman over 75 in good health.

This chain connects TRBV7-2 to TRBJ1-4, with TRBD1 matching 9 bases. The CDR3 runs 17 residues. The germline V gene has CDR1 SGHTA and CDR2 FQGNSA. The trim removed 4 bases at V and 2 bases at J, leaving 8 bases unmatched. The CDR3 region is CASSSGQGRATNEKLFF. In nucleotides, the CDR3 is TGTGCCAGCAGCTCGGGACAGGGAAGGGCGACTAATGAAAAACTGTTTTTT.

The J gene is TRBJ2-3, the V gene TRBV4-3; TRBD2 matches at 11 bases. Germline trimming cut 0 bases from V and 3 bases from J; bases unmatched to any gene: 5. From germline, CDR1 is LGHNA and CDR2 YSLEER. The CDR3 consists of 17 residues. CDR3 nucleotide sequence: TGCGCCAGCAGCCAAGATTTGCTAGCGGGAGGAACAGATACGCAGTATTTT. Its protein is CASSQDLLAGGTDTQYF.

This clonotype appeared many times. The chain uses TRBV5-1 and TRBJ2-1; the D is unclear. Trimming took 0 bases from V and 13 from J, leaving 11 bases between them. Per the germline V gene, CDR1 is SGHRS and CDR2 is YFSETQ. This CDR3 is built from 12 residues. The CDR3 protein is CASSLASSLQFF. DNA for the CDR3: TGCGCCAGCAGCTTGGCAAGCAGCCTTCAGTTCTTC. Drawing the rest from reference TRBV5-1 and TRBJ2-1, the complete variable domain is KAGVTQTPRYLIKTRGQQVTLSCSPISGHRSVSWYQQTPGQGLQFLFEYFSETQRNKGNFPGRFSGRQFSNSRSEMNVSTLELGDSALYLCASSLASSLQFFGPGTRLTVL.

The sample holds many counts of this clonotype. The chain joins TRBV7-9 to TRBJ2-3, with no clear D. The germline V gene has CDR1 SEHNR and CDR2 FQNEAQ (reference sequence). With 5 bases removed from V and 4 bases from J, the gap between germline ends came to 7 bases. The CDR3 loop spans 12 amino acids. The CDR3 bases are TGTGCCAGCAGCCCCAACGCAGATACGCAGTATTTT. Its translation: CASSPNADTQYF.

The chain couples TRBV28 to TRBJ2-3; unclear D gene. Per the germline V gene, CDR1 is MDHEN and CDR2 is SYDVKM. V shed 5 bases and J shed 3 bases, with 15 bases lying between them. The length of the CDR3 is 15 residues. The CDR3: CASSPPAQLTDTQYF. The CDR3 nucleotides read TGTGCCAGCAGTCCACCCGCCCAATTGACAGATACGCAGTATTTT. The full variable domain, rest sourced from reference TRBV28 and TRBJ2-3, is DVKVTQSSRYLVKRTGEKVFLECVQDMDHENMFWYRQDPGLGLRLIYFSYDVKMKEKGDIPEGYSVSREKKERFSLILESASTNQTSMYLCASSPPAQLTDTQYFGPGTRLTVL.

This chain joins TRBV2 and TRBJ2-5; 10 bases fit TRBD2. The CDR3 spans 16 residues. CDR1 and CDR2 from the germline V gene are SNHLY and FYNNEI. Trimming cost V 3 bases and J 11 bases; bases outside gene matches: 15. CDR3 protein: CASSEEVAGGGNEQYF. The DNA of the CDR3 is TGTGCCAGCAGTGAGGAAGTAGCGGGGGGCGGGAATGAGCAGTACTTC. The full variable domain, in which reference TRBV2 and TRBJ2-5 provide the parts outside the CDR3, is EPEVTQTPSHQVTQMGQEVILRCVPISNHLYFYWYRQILGQKVEFLVSFYNNEISEKSEIFDDQFSVERPDGSNFTLKIRSTKLEDSAMYFCASSEEVAGGGNEQYFGPGTRLLVL.

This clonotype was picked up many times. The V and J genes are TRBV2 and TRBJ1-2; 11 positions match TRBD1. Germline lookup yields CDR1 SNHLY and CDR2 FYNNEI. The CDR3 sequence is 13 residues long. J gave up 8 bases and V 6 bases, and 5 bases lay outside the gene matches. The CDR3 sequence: CASSRDRGEGYTF. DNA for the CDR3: TGTGCCAGCAGCCGGGACAGGGGGGAAGGCTACACCTTC.

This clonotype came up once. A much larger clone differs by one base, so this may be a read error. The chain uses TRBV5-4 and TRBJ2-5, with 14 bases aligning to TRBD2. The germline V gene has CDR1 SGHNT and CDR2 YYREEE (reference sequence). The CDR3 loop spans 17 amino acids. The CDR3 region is CAGSSGTSGGQQETQYF. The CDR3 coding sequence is TGTGCCGGCAGCTCTGGGACTAGCGGGGGCCAGCAAGAGACCCAGTACTTC.

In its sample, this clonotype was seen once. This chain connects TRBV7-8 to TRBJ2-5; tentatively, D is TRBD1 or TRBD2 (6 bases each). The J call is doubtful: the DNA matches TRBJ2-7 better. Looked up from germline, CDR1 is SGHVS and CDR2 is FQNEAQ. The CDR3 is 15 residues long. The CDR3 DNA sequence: TGTGCCAGCAGCTTAGGAGCGGAGGGGGAGATCGAGCAGTACTTC. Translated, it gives CASSLGAEGEIEQYF.

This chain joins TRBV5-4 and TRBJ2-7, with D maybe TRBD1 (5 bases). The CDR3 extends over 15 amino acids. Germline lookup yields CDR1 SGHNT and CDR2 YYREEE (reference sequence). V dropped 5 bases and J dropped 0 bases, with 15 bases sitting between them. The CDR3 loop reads CASSFQGSRSYEQYF. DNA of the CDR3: TGTGCCAGCAGTTTTCAGGGATCCCGCTCCTACGAGCAGTACTTC.

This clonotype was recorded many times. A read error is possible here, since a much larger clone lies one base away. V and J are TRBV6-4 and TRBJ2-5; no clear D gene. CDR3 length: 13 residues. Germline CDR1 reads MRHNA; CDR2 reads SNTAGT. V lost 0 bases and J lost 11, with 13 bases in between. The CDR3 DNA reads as TGTGCCAGCAGTGACTCCGGTAACAATGAGCAGTACTTC. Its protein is CASSDSGNNEQYF.

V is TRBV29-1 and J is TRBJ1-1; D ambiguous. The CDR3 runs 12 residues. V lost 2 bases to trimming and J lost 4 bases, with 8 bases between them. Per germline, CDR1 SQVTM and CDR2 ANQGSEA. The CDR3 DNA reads TGCAGCGTTGAATCTGGGAGCACTGAAGCTTTCTTT. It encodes CSVESGSTEAFF.

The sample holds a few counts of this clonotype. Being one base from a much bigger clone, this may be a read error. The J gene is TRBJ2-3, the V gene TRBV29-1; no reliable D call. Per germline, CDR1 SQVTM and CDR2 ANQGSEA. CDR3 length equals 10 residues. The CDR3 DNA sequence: TGCAGCGCCCAAAGAGATACGCGGTATTTT. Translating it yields CSAQRDTRYF.

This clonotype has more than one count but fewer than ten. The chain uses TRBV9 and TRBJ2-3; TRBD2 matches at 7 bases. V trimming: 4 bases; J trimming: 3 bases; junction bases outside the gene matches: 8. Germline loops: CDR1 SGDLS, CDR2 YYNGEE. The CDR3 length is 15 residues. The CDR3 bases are TGTGCCAGCAGCTCCACCGGGGAGGGGACAGATACGCAGTATTTT. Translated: CASSSTGEGTDTQYF.

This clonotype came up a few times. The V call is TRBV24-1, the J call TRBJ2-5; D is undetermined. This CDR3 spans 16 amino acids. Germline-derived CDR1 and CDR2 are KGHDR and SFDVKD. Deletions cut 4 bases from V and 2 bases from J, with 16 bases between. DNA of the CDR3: TGTGCCACCAGTGACCCCGCAGAATGGAAACAAGAGACCCAGTACTTC. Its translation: CATSDPAEWKQETQYF.

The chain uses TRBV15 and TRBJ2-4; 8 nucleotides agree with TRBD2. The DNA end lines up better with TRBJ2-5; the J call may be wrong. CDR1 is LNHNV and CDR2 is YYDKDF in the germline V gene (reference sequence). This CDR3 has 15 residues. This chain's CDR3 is CAPNKAGGVRETQYF. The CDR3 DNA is TGTGCCCCCAACAAGGCGGGAGGAGTCCGGGAGACCCAGTACTTC.